This paragraph reports one T cell receptor (beta chain). Germline V lookup: CDR1 KGHDR, CDR2 SFDVKD. This CDR3 comprises 15 residues. The V and J ends lost 5 bases and 2 bases, in that order; junction bases with no gene match: 5. In the original analysis: Estimation of nucleated cell counts was performed using reference gene primer amplification. The repertoire was sequenced with immunoSEQ multiplex PCR; TCRdb's copy has only in-frame clones and lacks some. That table supplies the V and J calls and clone size; D and trimming were determined from the DNA. The sample records around 220,000 clones, roughly 80% being singletons. The record originates from a study of blood T cell repertoires in COVID-19. Study in general: The United States, Italy and Spain supplied acute and convalescent COVID-19 samples. PBMCs, B-cell-depleted T cells, or T cells were the source of the cDNA or gDNA that made up the material.

This TCR came from a human donor in a cohort sampled during active COVID-19. The genes are TRBV24-1 and TRBJ2-5; 9 bases match TRBD2. The material sequenced was peripheral blood. CDR3 sequence: CATSVAGGIQETQYF. CDR3 nucleotides: TGTGCCACCAGTGTGGCGGGAGGGATTCAAGAGACCCAGTACTTC.